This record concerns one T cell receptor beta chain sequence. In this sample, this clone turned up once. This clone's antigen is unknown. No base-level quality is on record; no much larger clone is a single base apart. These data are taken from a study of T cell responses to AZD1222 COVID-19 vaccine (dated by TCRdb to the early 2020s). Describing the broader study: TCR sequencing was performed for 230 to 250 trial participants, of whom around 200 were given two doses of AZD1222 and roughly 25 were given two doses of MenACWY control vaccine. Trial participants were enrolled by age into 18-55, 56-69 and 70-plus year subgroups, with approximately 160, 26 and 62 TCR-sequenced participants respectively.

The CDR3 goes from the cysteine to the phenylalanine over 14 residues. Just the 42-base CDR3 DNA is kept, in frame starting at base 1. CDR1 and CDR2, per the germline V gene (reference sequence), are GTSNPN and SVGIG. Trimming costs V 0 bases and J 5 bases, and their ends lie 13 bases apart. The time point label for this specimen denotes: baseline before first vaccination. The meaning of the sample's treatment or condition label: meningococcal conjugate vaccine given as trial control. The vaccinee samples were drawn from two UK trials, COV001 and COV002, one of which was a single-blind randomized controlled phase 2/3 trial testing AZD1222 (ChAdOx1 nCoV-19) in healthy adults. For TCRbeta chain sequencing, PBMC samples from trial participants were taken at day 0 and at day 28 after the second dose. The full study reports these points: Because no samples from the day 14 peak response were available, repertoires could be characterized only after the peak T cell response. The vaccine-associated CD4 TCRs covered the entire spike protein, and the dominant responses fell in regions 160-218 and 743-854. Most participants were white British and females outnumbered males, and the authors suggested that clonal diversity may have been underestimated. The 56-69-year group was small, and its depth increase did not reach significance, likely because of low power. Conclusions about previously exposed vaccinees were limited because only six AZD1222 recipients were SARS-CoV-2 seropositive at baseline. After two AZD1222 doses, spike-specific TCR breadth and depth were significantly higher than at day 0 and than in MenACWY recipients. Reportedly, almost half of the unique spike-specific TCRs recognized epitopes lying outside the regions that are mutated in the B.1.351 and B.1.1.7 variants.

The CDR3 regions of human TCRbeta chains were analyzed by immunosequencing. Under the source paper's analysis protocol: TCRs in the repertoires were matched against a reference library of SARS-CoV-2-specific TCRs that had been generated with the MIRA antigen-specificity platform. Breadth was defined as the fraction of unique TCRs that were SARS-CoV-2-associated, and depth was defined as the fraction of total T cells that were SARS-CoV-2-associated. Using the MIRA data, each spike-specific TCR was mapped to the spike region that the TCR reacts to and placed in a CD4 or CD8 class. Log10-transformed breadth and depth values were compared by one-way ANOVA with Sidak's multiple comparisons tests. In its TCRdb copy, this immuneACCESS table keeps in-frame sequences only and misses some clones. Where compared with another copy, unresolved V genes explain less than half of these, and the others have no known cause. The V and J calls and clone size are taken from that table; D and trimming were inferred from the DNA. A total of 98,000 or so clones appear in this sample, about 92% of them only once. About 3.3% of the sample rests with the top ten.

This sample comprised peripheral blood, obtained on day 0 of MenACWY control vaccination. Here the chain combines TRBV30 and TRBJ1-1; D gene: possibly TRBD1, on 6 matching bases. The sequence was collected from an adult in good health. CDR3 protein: CAWSVADRRTEAFF. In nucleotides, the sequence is TGTGCCTGGAGTGTAGCGGACAGAAGGACTGAAGCTTTCTTT.